These 9 T cell receptor beta chains share one sample of origin, sequenced in a study of T cell responses to AZD1222 COVID-19 vaccine. The repertoire was sequenced with immunoSEQ multiplex PCR; TCRdb's copy has only in-frame clones and lacks some. The sample lists about 100,000 clones, approximately 90% occurring once. Here the sequenced sample was peripheral blood, taken on day 0 of AZD1222 vaccination. These receptors all come from an adult in good health.

This clone was observed a few times. The V gene is TRBV7-2, the J gene TRBJ1-1; D remains unclear. CDR1 SGHTA and CDR2 FQGNSA come from the germline V gene. V was trimmed by 1 base and J by 1 base, leaving 7 bases between them. The CDR3 length is 14 residues. CDR3 coding DNA: TGTGCCAGCAGCTTAGATGTGTCGAACACTGAAGCTTTCTTT. Amino acid sequence: CASSLDVSNTEAFF.

This clone was seen a few times. The chain recombines TRBV7-9 with TRBJ1-5, with a possible D match to TRBD1 (5 bases). Germline V CDR1 and CDR2: SEHNR, FQNEAQ (reference sequence). V lost 5 bases to trimming and J lost 6 bases, with 17 bases between them. The CDR3 covers 15 residues. The CDR3 region is CASSPPGDDGQPQHF. CDR3 nucleotides: TGTGCCAGCAGCCCCCCGGGGGATGACGGTCAGCCCCAGCATTTT.

This chain joins TRBV11-3 and TRBJ2-1; D is unresolved. Looked up from germline, CDR1 is SGHNT and CDR2 is YENEEA. This CDR3 spans 14 amino acids. V was trimmed by 1 base and J by 4 bases, leaving 8 bases between them. In DNA form, the CDR3 reads TGTGCCAGCAGCTTAGCGGGCCTATACAATGAGCAGTTCTTC. This codes for CASSLAGLYNEQFF.

The chain has TRBV7-2 and TRBJ2-2; D not resolved. V was pared by 1 base and J by 0 bases, with 9 bases between. There are 16 residues in the CDR3. Germline-derived CDR1 and CDR2 are SGHTA and FQGNSA. The CDR3 DNA sequence: TGTGCCAGCAGCTTAGGCGGACGCTCGAACACCGGGGAGCTGTTTTTT. It specifies CASSLGGRSNTGELFF.

The genes are TRBV11-1 and TRBJ1-2; D unclear. Deletions cut 3 bases from V and 2 bases from J, with 10 bases between. The CDR3 contains 14 residues. Germline CDR1 and CDR2: SGHAT and FQDESV (reference sequence). In nucleotides, the CDR3 is TGTGCCAGCAGCTTTACCGACGGCAACTATGGCTACACCTTC. It codes for CASSFTDGNYGYTF.

This chain links TRBV4-3 with TRBJ2-2, with D possibly being TRBD1 (6 bases). The V gene's germline CDR1 is LGHNA and CDR2 YSLEER. This CDR3 is built from 14 residues. V was trimmed by 6 bases and J by 3 bases, leaving 11 bases between them. In nucleotides, the CDR3 is TGCGCCAGCAGACCAGGGGACCACACCGGGGAGCTGTTTTTT. Translating it yields CASRPGDHTGELFF.

This chain links TRBV2 with TRBJ1-1, with 7 bases aligning to TRBD1. Germline loops: CDR1 SNHLY, CDR2 FYNNEI. Losses at the gene ends were 6 bases for V and 6 bases for J; bases not matched to a gene: 7. This CDR3 is built from 13 residues. CDR3 sequence: CASRKGAGAEAFF. CDR3 nucleotides: TGTGCCAGCAGGAAGGGGGCCGGGGCTGAAGCTTTCTTT.

The rearrangement joins TRBV6-2 or TRBV6-3 to TRBJ2-7; D is unresolved. CDR3 length: 14 amino acids. Per the germline V gene, CDR1 is MNHEY and CDR2 is SVGEGT. The V end lost 4 bases, the J end lost 6 bases, and 16 bases lay between the germline ends. CDR3 in DNA: TGTGCCAGCAGTTTCACGAATCGGCTTTCCGAGCAGTACTTC. Protein sequence: CASSFTNRLSEQYF.

V and J are TRBV27 and TRBJ1-1, with D perhaps matching TRBD1 (5 bases). Per the germline V gene, CDR1 is MNHEY and CDR2 is SMNVEV (reference sequence). CDR3 length: 13 amino acids. Between the trimmed V and J ends, which lost 6 bases and 3 bases, there was a span of 11 bases. The CDR3 protein is CASRPWGDTEAFF. CDR3 coding DNA: TGTGCCAGCAGGCCGTGGGGGGACACTGAAGCTTTCTTT.